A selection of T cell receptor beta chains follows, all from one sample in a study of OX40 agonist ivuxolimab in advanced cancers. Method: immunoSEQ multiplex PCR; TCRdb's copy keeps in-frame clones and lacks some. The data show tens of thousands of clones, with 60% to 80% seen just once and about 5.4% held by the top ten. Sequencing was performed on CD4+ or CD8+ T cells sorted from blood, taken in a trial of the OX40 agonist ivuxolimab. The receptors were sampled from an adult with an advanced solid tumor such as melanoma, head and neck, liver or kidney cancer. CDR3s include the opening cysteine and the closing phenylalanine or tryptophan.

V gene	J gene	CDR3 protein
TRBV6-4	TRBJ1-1	CASSSGMNTEAFF
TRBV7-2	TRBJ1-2	CASADRGLDYGYTF
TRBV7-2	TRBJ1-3	CASSLTAGNTIYF
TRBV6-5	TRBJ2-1	CASSLTGNSYNEQFF
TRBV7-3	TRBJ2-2	CASSLGLAHNTGELFF
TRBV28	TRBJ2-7	CASSAPGQGYEQYF
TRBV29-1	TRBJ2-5	CSIGENRGETQYF
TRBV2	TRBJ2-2	CASSRGRGQTGELFF
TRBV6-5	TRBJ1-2	CASSTGTTSYTF
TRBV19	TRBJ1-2	CASTEGQGLNYGYTF
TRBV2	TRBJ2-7	CASSEVTGGMVKQYF
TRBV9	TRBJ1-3	CASSAGPGNTIYF
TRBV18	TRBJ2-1	CASSRGQGAPNEQFF
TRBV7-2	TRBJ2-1	CASSLVSGGAYNEQFF
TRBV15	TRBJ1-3	CATSGLGSASGNTIYF
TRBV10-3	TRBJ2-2	CAISERAGGPTGELFF
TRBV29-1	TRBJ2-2	CSVERNANTGELFF
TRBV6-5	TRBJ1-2	CASTRTPTDNYGYTF